Below, 26 T cell receptor beta chains from the same sample are listed, as sequenced in a study of blood T cell repertoires in COVID-19. This table comes from immunoSEQ multiplex PCR, and its TCRdb copy is limited to in-frame clones, with some not included. The table shows more than 90,000 clones, with around 87% occurring only once. Sequenced: peripheral blood. All receptors derive from a woman in her 30s with acute or convalescent COVID-19.

V is TRBV3-1 (or the pseudogene TRBV3-2) and J is TRBJ1-5, with D unresolved. V lost 2 bases, J lost 9 bases, and 14 bases lay in between. CDR1 and CDR2 (germline): LGHDT, YNNKEL (reference sequence). The CDR3 is made up of 14 amino acids. CDR3 residues: CASSQREDEGPQHF. CDR3 coding DNA: TGTGCCAGCAGCCAACGGGAAGACGAGGGGCCCCAGCATTTT.

The chain joins TRBV4-2 to TRBJ2-7; 8 bases are a match to TRBD2. This CDR3 is 15 amino acids long. The germline V gene has CDR1 LGHNA and CDR2 YNFKEQ. V shed 4 bases, J shed 3 bases, and the junction held 8 bases outside the gene matches. The CDR3 DNA follows: TGTGCCAGCAGCCCGGTAGGTAGCGGGGACTACGAGCAGTACTTC. Protein: CASSPVGSGDYEQYF.

The rearrangement uses TRBV10-1 and TRBJ2-7; TRBD1 aligns across 7 bases. The CDR3 totals 13 residues. Germline-derived CDR1 and CDR2 are WNHNN and SYGVQD (reference sequence). V dropped 6 bases and J dropped 2; count of bases not matched to a gene: 4. The CDR3 sequence is CASSRQGTYEQYF. Written as DNA, the CDR3 is TGCGCCAGCAGCCGACAGGGAACCTACGAGCAGTACTTC.

This clone was counted a single time. The chain combines TRBV30 with TRBJ1-1; D not resolved. The CDR3 has 15 amino acids. Between the trimmed V and J ends, which lost 4 bases and 0 bases, there was a span of 15 bases. Looked up from germline, CDR1 is GTSNPN and CDR2 is SVGIG (reference sequence). In DNA form, the CDR3 reads TGTGCCTGGAAGCCTGGGGAGAGAATGAACACTGAAGCTTTCTTT. Residues: CAWKPGERMNTEAFF.

This chain links TRBV9 with TRBJ2-3; 10 bases are a match to TRBD1. Germline V CDR1 and CDR2: SGDLS, YYNGEE. V shed 3 bases and J 3 bases; nucleotides not matched to a gene: 10. The CDR3 runs to 17 residues. The CDR3, as DNA: TGTGCCAGCAGCGCCCGACAGGGGGCGAAGTTGACAGATACGCAGTATTTT. It translates to CASSARQGAKLTDTQYF. The full variable domain, its missing parts supplied by reference TRBV9 and TRBJ2-3, is DSGVTQTPKHLITATGQRVTLRCSPRSGDLSVYWYQQSLDQGLQFLIQYYNGEERAKGNILERFSAQQFPDLHSELNLSSLELGDSALYFCASSARQGAKLTDTQYFGPGTRLTVL.

V and J are TRBV29-1 and TRBJ2-7; 8 positions match TRBD2. CDR3 length equals 12 residues. The trim removed 4 bases at V and 6 bases at J, leaving 5 bases unmatched. CDR1 and CDR2 from the germline V gene are SQVTM and ANQGSEA. The CDR3 coding sequence is TGCAGCGTTGTGGCGGGGGGCCTCGAGCAGTACTTC. It yields the protein CSVVAGGLEQYF.

The V and J genes are TRBV9 and TRBJ2-3; D is perhaps TRBD1 (5 bases). The ends were cut back, 4 bases at V and 3 bases at J, with 12 bases in the middle. Per the germline V gene, CDR1 is SGDLS and CDR2 is YYNGEE. The CDR3 loop spans 14 amino acids. CDR3 coding DNA: TGTGCCAGCAGCACTGGGGCTGGGACAGATACGCAGTATTTT. Translation gives CASSTGAGTDTQYF.

The chain carries TRBV4-2 and TRBJ2-3, with D possibly being TRBD2 (6 bases). V was trimmed by 0 bases and J by 0 bases, leaving 10 bases between them. CDR1 is LGHNA and CDR2 is YNFKEQ in the germline V gene. The CDR3 is 16 amino acids. In nucleotides, the CDR3 is TGTGCCAGCAGCCAAGATACGGGAGCCAGCACAGATACGCAGTATTTT. Amino acid sequence: CASSQDTGASTDTQYF.

The rearrangement joins TRBV12-3 or TRBV12-4 to TRBJ1-2; TRBD1 might be the D (5 bases). The V gene lost 3 bases and the J gene lost 4 bases, with 9 bases spanning the gap. The CDR3 extends over 13 amino acids. CDR3 residues: CASSLQGVYGYTF. In nucleotides, the CDR3 is TGTGCCAGCAGTTTGCAGGGCGTCTATGGCTACACCTTC.

The gene calls are TRBV30 and TRBJ1-2; D gene uncertain. The V gene's germline CDR1 is GTSNPN and CDR2 SVGIG (reference sequence). V was trimmed by 7 bases and J by 8 bases, leaving 17 bases between them. The CDR3 is 12 residues long. CDR3 protein: CASSLRVRGYTF. CDR3 DNA: TGTGCCTCTTCCTTGCGGGTGAGGGGCTACACCTTC.

This clone was observed many times. J is TRBJ2-1 and V is TRBV6-5; 11 nucleotides agree with TRBD1. Germline V CDR1 and CDR2: MNHEY, SVGAGI. This CDR3 region has 13 residues. J lost 13 bases, V lost 6 bases, and 8 bases had no gene match. The DNA of the CDR3 is TGTGCCAGCAGCCCCACGGGGACAGGGGGACAGTTCTTC. Encoded protein: CASSPTGTGGQFF.

The genes are TRBV5-6 and TRBJ2-2; TRBD2 agrees at 10 bases. J gave up 4 bases and V 4 bases, and 7 bases lay outside the gene matches. The CDR3 extends over 16 amino acids. In germline, CDR1 is SGHDT, CDR2 YYEEEE. The CDR3 loop reads CASSPRLAGRTGELFF. The CDR3 nucleotides are TGTGCCAGCAGCCCGCGACTAGCGGGCCGCACCGGGGAGCTGTTTTTT.

The CDR3 loop is CASSLGRAYEQYF. CDR3 bases: TGTGCCAGCAGTTTGGGCAGGGCTTACGAGCAGTACTTC. The V and J genes are TRBV28 and TRBJ2-7; possibly TRBD1 for D (5 bases). CDR1 is MDHEN and CDR2 is SYDVKM in the germline V gene. The CDR3 loop spans 13 amino acids. V lost 3 bases, J lost 4 bases, and 10 bases lay in between.

This clone occurred once. This sequence joins TRBV6-5 and TRBJ1-1; 10 bases fit TRBD1. V shed 6 bases, J shed 4 bases, and the junction held 8 bases outside the gene matches. The CDR3 extends over 15 amino acids. Germline CDR1 is MNHEY and CDR2 is SVGAGI. The CDR3 coding sequence is TGTGCCAGCAGCCGGACAGGGGGATTAAGCACTGAAGCTTTCTTT. It is translated as CASSRTGGLSTEAFF.

This rearrangement joins TRBV19 to TRBJ1-4; D uncertain. Trimming shortened V by 0 bases and J by 7 bases, and 15 bases separated the two germline ends. CDR3 size: 16 residues. CDR1 is LNHDA and CDR2 is SQIVND in the germline V gene (reference sequence). In DNA, the CDR3 is TGTGCCAGTAGTATAGAGGTGCGGCGGGATTTTGAAAAACTGTTTTTT. This gives the protein CASSIEVRRDFEKLFF.

This chain connects TRBV12-5 to TRBJ2-7; 7 bases align to TRBD1. V trimming: 4 bases; J trimming: 6 bases; junction bases outside the gene matches: 3. The CDR3 consists of 12 residues. Germline values: CDR1 LGHNT, CDR2 FRNRAP. The CDR3 DNA reads as TGTGCTAGTGGTTGGGACAGCGGCGAGCAGTACTTC. Residues: CASGWDSGEQYF. The full variable domain, in which reference TRBV12-5 and TRBJ2-7 provide the parts outside the CDR3, is DARVTQTPRHKVTEMGQEVTMRCQPILGHNTVFWYRQTMMQGLELLAYFRNRAPLDDSGMPKDRFSAEMPDATLATLKIQPSEPRDSAVYFCASGWDSGEQYFGPGTRLTVT.

The chain uses TRBV19 and TRBJ1-5; no definite D call. Germline CDR1 reads LNHDA; CDR2 reads SQIVND (reference sequence). The CDR3 is 16 amino acids. V was cut by 5 bases and J by 3 bases, with 17 bases left in between. CDR3 residues: CASSPPGIIDNQPQHF. CDR3 bases: TGTGCCAGTAGTCCCCCGGGAATTATTGACAATCAGCCCCAGCATTTT.

The chain couples TRBV6-5 to TRBJ1-2; 9 bases match TRBD1. The ends lost 7 bases at V and 1 base at J; junction bases unmatched: 4. The CDR3 is 14 residues long. CDR1 is MNHEY and CDR2 is SVGAGI in the germline V gene. As DNA, the CDR3 is TGTGCCAGCAACCGACAGGGGGATAACTATGGCTACACCTTC. This translates into CASNRQGDNYGYTF.

The chain joins TRBV5-1 to TRBJ2-7, with D possibly being TRBD2 (6 bases). CDR1 and CDR2 from the germline V gene are SGHRS and YFSETQ. The CDR3 is 15 residues long. The V end was cut by 1 base, the J end by 4 bases, with 15 bases between. For the CDR3, the DNA is TGCGCCAGCAGCTTGCGGGCGGGGCCGGGTTACGAGCAGTACTTC. Translated: CASSLRAGPGYEQYF.

The chain uses TRBV18 and TRBJ2-7, with 7 bases that match TRBD1. CDR3 length equals 15 residues. Germline V gene lookup returns CDR1 KGHSH and CDR2 LQKENI. The V gene end was trimmed by 3 bases and the J gene end by 0 bases; junction bases not matched to a gene: 5. CDR3 DNA: TGTGCCAGCTCACCGGGGACAGCCATCTCCTACGAGCAGTACTTC. It translates to CASSPGTAISYEQYF.

DNA for the CDR3: TGTGCCAGCAGTGCACGGGTAATGAACACTGAAGCTTTCTTT. Its translation is CASSARVMNTEAFF. The J gene is TRBJ1-1, the V gene TRBV2; no firm D call. Trimming shortened V by 4 bases and J by 0 bases, and 9 bases separated the two germline ends. The CDR3 contains 14 residues. Germline CDR1 SNHLY, CDR2 FYNNEI. The full variable domain, completed using reference TRBV2 and TRBJ1-1, is EPEVTQTPSHQVTQMGQEVILRCVPISNHLYFYWYRQILGQKVEFLVSFYNNEISEKSEIFDDQFSVERPDGSNFTLKIRSTKLEDSAMYFCASSARVMNTEAFFGQGTRLTVV.

This chain links TRBV7-9 with TRBJ1-2, with a tentative D call TRBD1 (6 bases). In germline, CDR1 is SEHNR, CDR2 FQNEAQ (reference sequence). V lost 2 bases, J lost 2 bases, and 12 bases lay in between. This CDR3 spans 15 amino acids. This CDR3 is CASSLMAGENYGYTF. In nucleotides, the CDR3 is TGTGCCAGCAGCTTAATGGCAGGGGAAAACTATGGCTACACCTTC.

CDR3 region: CAISEPQAGAEEQFF. The CDR3 nucleotides read TGTGCCATCAGTGAGCCCCAAGCGGGAGCGGAGGAGCAGTTCTTC. The rearrangement joins TRBV10-3 to TRBJ2-1; 8 bases are a match to TRBD2. The length of the CDR3 is 15 residues. V was clipped by 2 bases and J by 10 bases; unmatched bases: 10. CDR1 and CDR2 (germline): ENHRY, SYGVKD.

This clone has more than one count but fewer than ten. The chain carries TRBV7-3 and TRBJ1-6, with TRBD1 as a possible D gene (5 bases). This CDR3 is built from 14 residues. Germline V gene data show CDR1 as SGHTA and CDR2 as FQGTGA. V gave up 3 bases and J gave up 6 bases, with 9 bases separating them. CDR3 DNA: TGTGCCAGCAGCTTTGCAGGGCCTAATTCACCCCTCCACTTT. This gives the protein CASSFAGPNSPLHF.

The V gene is TRBV19, the J gene TRBJ1-6, with D hard to call. V was trimmed by 9 bases and J by 5 bases, leaving 14 bases between them. Germline CDR1 LNHDA, CDR2 SQIVND (reference sequence). The CDR3 spans 14 residues. The chain's CDR3 is CASAEREDNSPLHF. The CDR3, as DNA: TGTGCCAGCGCCGAGCGGGAGGATAATTCACCCCTCCACTTT.

DNA of the CDR3: TGTGCCAGCAGCCTAGACAGGGCATCCTTCTACGAGCAGTACTTC. The encoded protein is CASSLDRASFYEQYF. The V gene is TRBV5-4, the J gene TRBJ2-7; 7 nucleotides align to TRBD1. CDR1 and CDR2 (germline): SGHNT, YYREEE (reference sequence). This CDR3 spans 15 amino acids. J gave up 3 bases and V 4 bases, and 10 bases lay outside the gene matches.